Below are 29 T cell receptor beta chains sequenced from a single sample in a study of T-cell memory formation after mild COVID-19. MiXCR, applied by TCRdb to the 5' RACE reads, yields one record per CDR3 protein. This table has roughly 450,000 distinct CDR3 sequences, 18% appearing once. Specimen: PBMCs or a T cell subset sorted from them (not recorded which). These receptor sequences come from an adult woman who had mild COVID-19 (a few samples of this study predate the infection). Cell type and time point are not known.

This clonotype was observed a few times. The CDR3 here is CASSSGQGYSYEQYF. Here the CDR3 DNA reads TGTGCCAGCAGTTCAGGACAGGGCTACTCCTACGAGCAGTACTTC. The J gene is TRBJ2-7, the V gene TRBV6-5; TRBD1 matches at 8 bases. Per the germline V gene, CDR1 is MNHEY and CDR2 is SVGAGI. This CDR3 contains 15 residues. J lost 0 bases, V lost 4 bases, and 5 bases had no gene match.

This clonotype was observed a few times. J is TRBJ2-1 and V is TRBV10-3; 12 bases fit TRBD2. V trimming: 0 bases; J trimming: 7 bases; junction bases outside the gene matches: 4. The germline CDR1 and CDR2 sequences are ENHRY and SYGVKD. This CDR3 is 16 amino acids long. CDR3: CAISESTSGRKNEQFF. CDR3 DNA: TGTGCCATCAGTGAGTCGACTAGCGGGAGAAAAAATGAGCAGTTCTTC.

J is TRBJ2-1 and V is TRBV5-1; 11 bases are shared with TRBD2. Per the germline V gene, CDR1 is SGHRS and CDR2 is YFSETQ. The V gene end was trimmed by 3 bases and the J gene end by 4 bases; junction bases not matched to a gene: 3. The CDR3 has 15 amino acids. The CDR3 DNA reads TGCGCCAGCAGCTGGGGACTAGCGGATTACAATGAGCAGTTCTTC. This sequence encodes CASSWGLADYNEQFF. Supplemented by reference TRBV5-1 and TRBJ2-1, the full variable domain reads KAGVTQTPRYLIKTRGQQVTLSCSPISGHRSVSWYQQTPGQGLQFLFEYFSETQRNKGNFPGRFSGRQFSNSRSEMNVSTLELGDSALYLCASSWGLADYNEQFFGPGTRLTVL.

This rearrangement joins TRBV29-1 to TRBJ2-1, with 10 bases that match TRBD2. The trim removed 6 bases at V and 3 bases at J, leaving 11 bases unmatched. The CDR3 runs 16 residues. The germline V gene has CDR1 SQVTM and CDR2 ANQGSEA. CDR3 nucleotide sequence: TGCAGCGTAGGGGGGGCTAGCGGGAGAAGCTACAATGAGCAGTTCTTC. Encoded protein: CSVGGASGRSYNEQFF.

This clonotype was detected a few times. J is TRBJ2-2 and V is TRBV4-2; D is tentatively TRBD1 or TRBD2 (7 bases each). Germline CDR1 and CDR2: LGHNA and YNFKEQ. CDR3 length equals 17 residues. V lost 4 bases and J lost 4, with 19 bases in between. The CDR3: CASSPLGGGRITGELFF. DNA of the CDR3: TGTGCCAGCAGCCCCTTGGGAGGGGGCCGTATCACCGGGGAGCTGTTTTTT.

There are many counts of this clonotype. The chain couples TRBV5-5 to TRBJ2-7; tentatively, D is TRBD2 (6 bases). Between the trimmed V and J ends, which lost 4 bases and 1 base, there was a span of 15 bases. The CDR3 length is 15 residues. Germline-derived CDR1 and CDR2 are SGHKS and YYEKEE (reference sequence). DNA of the CDR3: TGTGCCAGCAGCCGCGCGGGATCCCCATCCTACGAGCAGTACTTC. It yields the protein CASSRAGSPSYEQYF. Supplemented by reference TRBV5-5 and TRBJ2-7, the full variable domain reads DAGVTQSPTHLIKTRGQQVTLRCSPISGHKSVSWYQQVLGQGPQFIFQYYEKEERGRGNFPDRFSARQFPNYSSELNVNALLLGDSALYLCASSRAGSPSYEQYFGPGTRLTVT.

This clonotype was detected only a few times. The chain couples TRBV15 to TRBJ2-1, with D uncertain. V was clipped by 4 bases and J by 7 bases, with 8 bases between them. The CDR3 extends over 12 amino acids. Per germline, CDR1 LNHNV and CDR2 YYDKDF (reference sequence). CDR3 bases: TGTGCCACCAGCACAAGAGGTAATGAGCAGTTCTTC. Amino acid sequence: CATSTRGNEQFF.

The sample holds a few counts of this clonotype. This chain joins TRBV9 and TRBJ2-7, with TRBD1 as a possible D gene (6 bases). Deletions cut 0 bases from V and 5 bases from J, with 15 bases between. This CDR3 region has 15 residues. Germline-derived CDR1 and CDR2 are SGDLS and YYNGEE. The CDR3, as DNA: TGTGCCAGCAGCGTAGCCGGGACCGGGACAAACGAGCAGTACTTC. It yields the protein CASSVAGTGTNEQYF.

J is TRBJ2-5 and V is TRBV12-3 or TRBV12-4; D tentatively fits TRBD1 or TRBD2 (6 bases each). The CDR3 loop spans 15 amino acids. Trimming cost V 2 bases and J 5 bases, with 15 bases left between them. The CDR3 nucleotides are TGTGCCAGCAGTTTACAGTCCGGGGGCGGGGAGACCCAGTACTTC. This sequence encodes CASSLQSGGGETQYF.

This clonotype was detected only a few times. The chain uses TRBV7-2 and TRBJ1-1; tentative D call: TRBD1 (5 bases). V lost 1 base and J lost 2, with 14 bases in between. CDR1 and CDR2 (germline): SGHTA, FQGNSA. The CDR3 runs 16 residues. CDR3 DNA: TGTGCCAGCAGCTTAGGTTGGGGGAGGTCCAACACTGAAGCTTTCTTT. It codes for CASSLGWGRSNTEAFF.

This chain connects TRBV20-1 to TRBJ2-3, with TRBD2 matching over 9 bases. Trimming cost V 1 base and J 6 bases; bases outside gene matches: 8. Germline values: CDR1 DFQATT, CDR2 SNEGSKA (reference sequence). CDR3 size: 15 residues. DNA for the CDR3: TGCAGTGCTAGAGGGGGGACTAGCAGAGGGGATACGCAGTATTTT. Its protein product is CSARGGTSRGDTQYF.

The rearrangement links TRBV14 to TRBJ1-1; D ambiguous. The CDR3 spans 12 residues. Germline loops: CDR1 SGHDN, CDR2 FVKESK. V dropped 2 bases and J dropped 6 bases, with 7 bases sitting between them. The CDR3 reads CASSQKRAEAFF. The CDR3 nucleotides are TGTGCCAGCAGCCAAAAAAGGGCTGAAGCTTTCTTT.

The chain couples TRBV24-1 to TRBJ2-1; weak D call: TRBD1 (5 bases). The CDR3 is made up of 14 amino acids. V lost 2 bases to trimming and J lost 4 bases, with 8 bases between them. Germline loops: CDR1 KGHDR, CDR2 SFDVKD. The CDR3 region is CATSDSGFYNEQFF. In nucleotides, the CDR3 is TGTGCCACCAGTGATTCAGGGTTTTACAATGAGCAGTTCTTC.

The chain couples TRBV6-4 to TRBJ1-3; no clear D. Between the trimmed V and J ends, which lost 2 bases and 0 bases, there was a span of 14 bases. The CDR3 is made up of 17 amino acids. Germline V gives CDR1 MRHNA, CDR2 SNTAGT. DNA of the CDR3: TGTGCCAGCAGTGACAGTCGGCAGCCTGACTCTGGAAACACCATATATTTT. Protein product: CASSDSRQPDSGNTIYF.

J is TRBJ2-3 and V is TRBV9; 9 bases match TRBD2. In germline, CDR1 is SGDLS, CDR2 YYNGEE. J was trimmed by 0 bases and V by 0 bases; bases with no gene match: 14. The CDR3 length is 20 residues. The CDR3 region is CASSVDPFPLTSGSTDTQYF. CDR3 coding DNA: TGTGCCAGCAGCGTAGACCCCTTCCCCCTCACTAGCGGGAGCACAGATACGCAGTATTTT.

This chain links TRBV2 with TRBJ2-7; tentative D call: TRBD1 (6 bases). The CDR3 extends over 15 amino acids. The germline V and J ends were trimmed by 6 bases and 2 bases, with 17 bases remaining between them. CDR1 is SNHLY, CDR2 FYNNEI, per germline. Here the CDR3 reads CASRERQVVPYEQYF. For the CDR3, the DNA is TGTGCCAGCAGAGAGCGACAGGTCGTACCCTACGAGCAGTACTTC.

The V call is TRBV20-1, the J call TRBJ2-7; D ambiguous. Germline CDR1 DFQATT, CDR2 SNEGSKA (reference sequence). The germline V and J ends were trimmed by 1 base and 1 base, with 17 bases remaining between them. CDR3 size: 16 residues. CDR3 sequence: CSARGLGWNPSYEQYF. Written as DNA, the CDR3 is TGCAGTGCTAGAGGGTTGGGGTGGAATCCTTCCTACGAGCAGTACTTC.

This sequence joins TRBV5-1 and TRBJ2-3, with D hard to call. This CDR3 has 14 residues. V was pared by 4 bases and J by 0 bases, with 9 bases between. In germline, CDR1 is SGHRS, CDR2 YFSETQ. DNA for the CDR3: TGCGCCAGCAGCCGACTCCTCAGCACAGATACGCAGTATTTT. Protein product: CASSRLLSTDTQYF.

The rearrangement links TRBV5-1 to TRBJ2-5; 7 nucleotides agree with TRBD2. The CDR3 covers 17 residues. Per germline, CDR1 SGHRS and CDR2 YFSETQ. Trimming at V came to 0 bases and at J to 2 bases, leaving 10 bases not matched to a gene. The CDR3 DNA reads TGCGCCAGCAGCTTGGAGCGGGGCGCCTTCCTACAAGAGACCCAGTACTTC. Amino acid sequence: CASSLERGAFLQETQYF.

This clonotype was detected only a few times. The rearrangement links TRBV28 to TRBJ2-7; D might be TRBD2 (7 bases). The CDR3 length is 17 residues. Germline-derived CDR1 and CDR2 are MDHEN and SYDVKM. The ends were cut back, 2 bases at V and 5 bases at J, with 22 bases in the middle. DNA for the CDR3: TGTGCCAGCAGTTTAGTCCGCGCGGGGGCAACGATCCACGAGCAGTACTTC. Its translation is CASSLVRAGATIHEQYF.

A few counts support this clonotype. The chain couples TRBV12-3 or TRBV12-4 to TRBJ1-2; D ambiguous. This CDR3 spans 15 amino acids. Trimming stripped 1 base from V and 1 base from J, with 10 bases between. The chain's CDR3 is CASSLVLTSNYGYTF. CDR3 bases: TGTGCCAGCAGTTTAGTACTGACTAGTAACTATGGCTACACCTTC.

The table lists this clonotype with a few counts. The V call is TRBV18, the J call TRBJ2-7; 9 bases are shared with TRBD2. The CDR3 consists of 14 residues. Germline V CDR1 and CDR2: KGHSH, LQKENI. J lost 2 bases, V lost 2 bases, and 1 base had no gene match. CDR3 sequence: CASSPGTSTYEQYF. The CDR3 DNA sequence: TGTGCCAGCTCACCAGGGACTAGCACCTACGAGCAGTACTTC. Full variable domain (missing parts from reference TRBV18 and TRBJ2-7): NAGVMQNPRHLVRRRGQEARLRCSPMKGHSHVYWYRQLPEEGLKFMVYLQKENIIDESGMPKERFSAEFPKEGPSILRIQQVVRGDSAAYFCASSPGTSTYEQYFGPGTRLTVT.

This clonotype was observed a handful of times. V is TRBV6-2 or TRBV6-3 and J is TRBJ2-7; 7 bases line up with TRBD1. This CDR3 is 13 amino acids long. The germline V gene has CDR1 MNHEY and CDR2 SVGEGT. J lost 3 bases, V lost 2 bases, and 1 base had no gene match. CDR3: CASSYPGGYEQYF. The CDR3 nucleotides read TGTGCCAGCAGTTACCCAGGGGGCTACGAGCAGTACTTC.

This sequence joins TRBV6-1 and TRBJ1-2; 7 bases line up with TRBD1. Germline V gene sequence: CDR1 MNHNS, CDR2 SASEGT. The V and J ends lost 10 bases and 8 bases, in that order; junction bases with no gene match: 19. CDR3 length: 15 residues. The CDR3 DNA is TGTGCCACATTCGACCTATACTCCGGACAGGTGGGCTACACCTTC. Its protein is CATFDLYSGQVGYTF.

This clonotype has only a few counts. The V call is TRBV3-1, the J call TRBJ2-3, with TRBD2 identical over 12 bases. Germline V gene data show CDR1 as LGHDT and CDR2 as YNNKEL (reference sequence). After removal of 0 bases from V and 10 bases from J, the junction contained 5 bases not matched to a gene. CDR3 length: 15 amino acids. As DNA, the CDR3 is TGTGCCAGCAGCCAAGATCTAGCGGGGGGGCCGCCGCAGTATTTT. It encodes CASSQDLAGGPPQYF.

This clonotype appeared a few times. In DNA, the CDR3 is TGCGCCAGCAGCTCCGGGAGCCAACTCTACGAGCAGTACTTC. Protein product: CASSSGSQLYEQYF. This chain links TRBV5-1 with TRBJ2-7; D perhaps matches TRBD2 (6 bases). V gave up 3 bases and J gave up 3 bases, with 13 bases separating them. The CDR3 covers 14 residues. Germline loops: CDR1 SGHRS, CDR2 YFSETQ.

The V call is TRBV3-1, the J call TRBJ2-1; D not certain. Germline-derived CDR1 and CDR2 are LGHDT and YNNKEL (reference sequence). This CDR3 region has 13 residues. With 2 bases removed from V and 4 bases from J, the gap between germline ends came to 6 bases. The CDR3 nucleotides are TGTGCCAGCAGCCAAAATGGGTACAATGAGCAGTTCTTC. This gives the protein CASSQNGYNEQFF.

The chain joins TRBV20-1 to TRBJ2-7; a weak D match, TRBD2 (6 bases). V lost 6 bases, J lost 4 bases, and 16 bases lay in between. CDR1 DFQATT and CDR2 SNEGSKA come from the germline V gene (reference sequence). This CDR3 comprises 13 residues. Here the CDR3 reads CSATSPSGYEQYF. In nucleotides, the CDR3 is TGCAGTGCCACTTCCCCAAGCGGGTACGAGCAGTACTTC.

This clonotype appeared a few times. This chain uses TRBV7-8 with TRBJ1-2, with 11 bases that match TRBD1. The CDR3 loop spans 15 amino acids. V shed 2 bases and J 4 bases; nucleotides not matched to a gene: 3. Germline CDR1 reads SGHVS; CDR2 reads FQNEAQ. The CDR3 loop reads CASSLLGTGGYGYTF. Written as DNA, the CDR3 is TGTGCCAGCAGCTTACTAGGGACAGGGGGCTATGGCTACACCTTC.